This T cell receptor (beta chain) was captured in a study of beta chain features in type 1 diabetes. Study conclusions and caveats: Shortening that was moderate but significant affected the TCRB CDR3s of Type 1 diabetes patients in all four CD4+ subsets.

V gave up 1 base and J gave up 8 bases, with 15 bases separating them. This CDR3 has 15 amino acids. Germline V gives CDR1 SGHRS, CDR2 YFSETQ. The entirety of the isolated RNA underwent reverse transcription, so expressed TCRB transcripts were sequenced. The protocol was immunoSEQ multiplex PCR, while the TCRdb copy is restricted to in-frame clones and leaves out a portion. Among over 120,000 clones listed, 13% were seen once. Worth noting for this clone: Its antigen is not identified.

The sample consisted of central memory CD4+ T cells from blood. The gene calls are TRBV5-1 and TRBJ1-4; perhaps TRBD1 as D (5 bases). The clonotype comes from a man between 18 and 29 years old with type 1 diabetes. CDR3 nucleotide sequence: TGCGCCAGCAGCTTGAATCCCGGGACGGAAGAAAAACTGTTTTTT. The encoded protein is CASSLNPGTEEKLFF.